This record concerns one T cell receptor (beta chain) sequence. The target antigen is unknown. Investigators performed immunoSEQ version v3.0 at survey level. TCRdb's copy holds only in-frame clones and misses some; the assay was immunoSEQ multiplex PCR. Here the sample spans under 45,000 clones, roughly 81% being singletons. The CDR3 length is 12 residues. V lost 5 bases to trimming and J lost 4 bases; unmatched junction nucleotides: 1. The germline CDR1 and CDR2 sequences are SGHVS and FNYEAQ. This sample was included in a study of long-term antiretroviral therapy in people with HIV. Study-level findings and limits: HIV repertoires covered narrower CDR3 length ranges than controls did. There were no data on ART adherence, viral resistance or therapy changes, a gap that limits inferences about post-ART repertoire changes.

The sequence came from a woman aged 25 to 39 with HIV. The chain carries TRBV7-6 and TRBJ2-5, with TRBD1 matching over 7 bases. The sequencing here drew on unsorted PBMCs, taken roughly 2.9 years before starting antiretroviral therapy. CDR3: CASSHRGETQYF. DNA of the CDR3: TGTGCCAGCAGCCACAGGGGAGAGACCCAGTACTTC.